Presented here are 27 T cell receptor beta chains from one specimen sequenced in a study of CD8+ T cells in alopecia areata listed by TCRdb under 2018. The time point label here, explained by the study, means: about 4 weeks on oral tofacitinib. The sample's treatment or condition label, decoded: oral pan-JAK inhibitor, 5-10 mg twice daily. Receptor amplification or capture employed the immunoSEQ multiplex PCR assay. RNA was extracted from all samples and reverse transcribed into cDNA as template for TCR sequencing. TCRdb carries this immuneACCESS record with in-frame sequences only. Its versions omit some clonotypes, under half of them owing to an unresolved V gene in the studies checked, with the rest unexplained. This sample lists 190,000 or so clones; around 60% were detected once. Jointly, the top ten make up approximately 3.4% of the sample. Here the sequenced sample was CD4+ T cells sorted from blood, taken at week 4, from a patient treated with tofacitinib. These receptors all stem from a human donor with alopecia areata.

The chain couples TRBV29-1 to TRBJ2-7; no clear D. Between the trimmed V and J ends, which lost 4 bases and 3 bases, there was a span of 13 bases. CDR3 length: 13 amino acids. Germline V gene data show CDR1 as SQVTM and CDR2 as ANQGSEA. The CDR3 sequence is CSVGGRQIYEQYF. Here the CDR3 DNA reads TGCAGCGTTGGTGGCCGGCAGATCTACGAGCAGTACTTC.

This sequence joins TRBV7-9 and TRBJ1-2, with 12 bases lining up with TRBD1. The CDR3 consists of 15 residues. J lost 6 bases, V lost 0 bases, and 2 bases had no gene match. Germline V lookup: CDR1 SEHNR, CDR2 FQNEAQ (reference sequence). CDR3 nucleotides: TGTGCCAGCAGCTTAGCCGGGACAGGGGGCAATGGCTACACCTTC. Translated, it gives CASSLAGTGGNGYTF.

The CDR3: CASSHGGAVTGELFF. The CDR3 DNA is TGTGCCAGCAGCCACGGGGGGGCGGTCACCGGGGAGCTGTTTTTT. The chain is built from TRBV5-4 and TRBJ2-2, with 8 bases aligning to TRBD2. The CDR3 is 15 amino acids. The V segment lost 4 bases and the J segment 4 bases; nucleotides outside the gene matches: 6. Germline V gives CDR1 SGHNT, CDR2 YYREEE (reference sequence).

This clone was observed a few times. This chain joins TRBV2 and TRBJ2-6; 7 bases are shared with TRBD2. The germline CDR1 and CDR2 sequences are SNHLY and FYNNEI. V lost 7 bases and J lost 2; bases outside the gene matches: 5. This CDR3 has 15 amino acids. The CDR3 here is CASTLTSAGANVLTF. Written as DNA, the CDR3 is TGTGCCAGCACCCTAACTAGCGCTGGGGCCAACGTCCTGACTTTC.

This clone appeared a few times. The chain links TRBV19 to TRBJ2-5, with no clear D. V was cut by 3 bases and J by 3 bases, with 14 bases left in between. This CDR3 is built from 15 residues. The germline CDR1 and CDR2 sequences are LNHDA and SQIVND (reference sequence). The CDR3 reads CASSIWLSNKETQYF. DNA of the CDR3: TGTGCCAGTAGTATCTGGCTATCAAACAAAGAGACCCAGTACTTC. Supplemented by reference TRBV19 and TRBJ2-5, the full variable domain reads DGGITQSPKYLFRKEGQNVTLSCEQNLNHDAMYWYRQDPGQGLRLIYYSQIVNDFQKGDIAEGYSVSREKKESFPLTVTSAQKNPTAFYLCASSIWLSNKETQYFGPGTRLLVL.

The chain couples TRBV30 to TRBJ1-1, with 10 bases aligning to TRBD1. V lost 1 base to trimming and J lost 5 bases; unmatched junction nucleotides: 1. This CDR3 is 13 amino acids long. In germline, CDR1 is GTSNPN, CDR2 SVGIG (reference sequence). This chain's CDR3 is CAWSEDRGTEAFF. CDR3 nucleotide sequence: TGTGCCTGGAGTGAGGACAGGGGGACTGAAGCTTTCTTT.

This CDR3 reads CASSLQGPTTYEQYF. CDR3 bases: TGTGCCAGCAGCTTACAGGGACCTACCACCTACGAGCAGTACTTC. The rearrangement joins TRBV11-1 to TRBJ2-7; D is tentatively TRBD1 or TRBD2 (5 bases each). V was clipped by 2 bases and J by 2 bases, with 13 bases between them. The germline V gene encodes CDR1 SGHAT and CDR2 FQDESV (reference sequence). This CDR3 contains 15 residues.

V usage is TRBV29-1 and J usage is TRBJ1-1; maybe TRBD1 (5 bases). Trimming stripped 3 bases from V and 0 bases from J, with 20 bases between. Germline assignment: CDR1 SQVTM and CDR2 ANQGSEA. This CDR3 spans 17 amino acids. CDR3 DNA sequence: TGCAGCGTTGACCTCCACCTCGGGGACCTCATGAACACTGAAGCTTTCTTT. Residues: CSVDLHLGDLMNTEAFF.

The chain joins TRBV30 to TRBJ2-5; weak D call: TRBD1 (6 bases). This CDR3 has 12 amino acids. Germline values: CDR1 GTSNPN, CDR2 SVGIG (reference sequence). The V end was cut by 8 bases, the J end by 5 bases, with 15 bases between. This CDR3 reads CAGGRERETQYF. CDR3 nucleotides: TGTGCCGGGGGCCGTGAAAGGGAGACCCAGTACTTC.

Comments on this clone: This specimen includes other DNA sequences encoding the same CDR3. The rearrangement links TRBV5-1 to TRBJ2-5; D is uncertain. V lost 2 bases to trimming and J lost 5 bases, with 4 bases between them. This CDR3 comprises 11 residues. Germline V CDR1 and CDR2: SGHRS, YFSETQ. Here the CDR3 DNA reads TGCGCCAGCAGCTTAGAGGAGACCCAGTACTTC. This sequence encodes CASSLEETQYF.

This clone has only a few counts. The chain links TRBV7-6 to TRBJ2-2; 8 nucleotides align to TRBD1. The CDR3 is 16 residues long. V lost 2 bases to trimming and J lost 1 base; unmatched junction nucleotides: 3. Germline lookup yields CDR1 SGHVS and CDR2 FNYEAQ. The CDR3 region has the DNA TGTGCCAGCAGCTTATACAGGGGGATGAACACCGGGGAGCTGTTTTTT. It yields the protein CASSLYRGMNTGELFF. The full variable domain, its missing parts supplied by reference TRBV7-6 and TRBJ2-2, is GAGVSQSPRYKVTKRGQDVALRCDPISGHVSLYWYRQALGQGPEFLTYFNYEAQQDKSGLPNDRFSAERPEGSISTLTIQRTEQRDSAMYRCASSLYRGMNTGELFFGEGSRLTVL.

This clone appeared a few times. The chain recombines TRBV28 with TRBJ1-5, with 9 bases that match TRBD1. The CDR3 is 14 amino acids. Germline V gives CDR1 MDHEN, CDR2 SYDVKM. V lost 8 bases and J lost 2; bases outside the gene matches: 4. For the CDR3, the DNA is TGTGCCAGCGCGGACAGGGGTGGCAATCAGCCCCAGCATTTT. This codes for CASADRGGNQPQHF.

The chain links TRBV7-2 to TRBJ1-1; D unresolved. The CDR3 loop spans 15 amino acids. Trimming removed 2 bases from V and 3 bases from J, with 13 bases in between. CDR1 SGHTA and CDR2 FQGNSA come from the germline V gene. DNA for the CDR3: TGTGCCAGCAGCTTAAGAGGCAGCATCTACACTGAAGCTTTCTTT. Its translation is CASSLRGSIYTEAFF. The full variable domain, its missing parts supplied by reference TRBV7-2 and TRBJ1-1, is GAGVSQSPSNKVTEKGKDVELRCDPISGHTALYWYRQSLGQGLEFLIYFQGNSAPDKSGLPSDRFSAERTGGSVSTLTIQRTQQEDSAVYLCASSLRGSIYTEAFFGQGTRLTVV.

This clone appeared a single time. J is TRBJ1-5 and V is TRBV4-3; D is unresolved. This CDR3 has 13 amino acids. Germline CDR1 reads LGHNA; CDR2 reads YSLEER. V was shortened by 0 bases and J by 5 bases, with 5 bases between the two germline ends. The CDR3 protein is CASSQDRYQPQHF. The CDR3 DNA sequence: TGCGCCAGCAGCCAAGATCGGTATCAGCCCCAGCATTTT.

This clone showed up just a few times. The same CDR3 is also encoded by other DNA sequences in this sample. The chain recombines TRBV30 with TRBJ1-2, with D tentatively TRBD1 (6 bases). The CDR3 runs 11 residues. Germline CDR1 reads GTSNPN; CDR2 reads SVGIG (reference sequence). Trimming stripped 2 bases from V and 5 bases from J, with 6 bases between. The CDR3 bases are TGTGCCTGGAGTACAGGGTATGGCTACACCTTC. This codes for CAWSTGYGYTF.

The J gene is TRBJ2-1, the V gene TRBV30; unclear D gene. The CDR3 covers 15 residues. The V gene lost 0 bases and the J gene lost 1 base, with 10 bases spanning the gap. Germline assignment: CDR1 GTSNPN and CDR2 SVGIG (reference sequence). The CDR3 reads CAWSVRVPSYNEQFF. The DNA for the CDR3 is TGTGCCTGGAGTGTAAGGGTCCCTTCCTACAATGAGCAGTTCTTC.

The chain employs TRBV20-1 and TRBJ2-2; D call uncertain. The CDR3 totals 11 residues. Trimming removed 6 bases from V and 5 bases from J, with 7 bases in between. From germline, CDR1 is DFQATT and CDR2 SNEGSKA (reference sequence). CDR3 in amino acids: CSAVNTGELFF. In DNA form, the CDR3 reads TGCAGTGCCGTGAATACCGGGGAGCTGTTTTTT.

The V call is TRBV11-1, the J call TRBJ2-7; tentatively, D is TRBD1 (5 bases). V was shortened by 5 bases and J by 9 bases, with 11 bases between the two germline ends. The CDR3 is 11 residues long. The V gene's germline CDR1 is SGHAT and CDR2 FQDESV (reference sequence). The CDR3 reads CASSDRHGQYF. DNA for the CDR3: TGTGCCAGCAGCGACAGACACGGGCAGTACTTC.

This chain joins TRBV29-1 and TRBJ1-4; D is ambiguous. Germline V lookup: CDR1 SQVTM, CDR2 ANQGSEA. CDR3 length equals 15 residues. Trimming took off 4 bases at V and 4 bases at J, with 16 bases between the two ends. CDR3 amino acids: CSVGQGHKVNEKLFF. The DNA for the CDR3 is TGCAGCGTTGGCCAAGGGCACAAGGTTAATGAAAAACTGTTTTTT.

J is TRBJ1-2 and V is TRBV7-2, with D perhaps matching TRBD1 (5 bases). Trimming removed 3 bases from V and 2 bases from J, with 10 bases in between. Looked up from germline, CDR1 is SGHTA and CDR2 is FQGNSA. The CDR3 totals 14 residues. The CDR3, as DNA: TGTGCCAGCAGCTTCGACAGCGTCAACTATGGCTACACCTTC. This gives the protein CASSFDSVNYGYTF.

This chain uses TRBV29-1 with TRBJ2-3; TRBD2 matches 10 bases. With V trimmed by 7 bases and J by 0 bases, 7 bases remained unmatched. The CDR3 spans 15 residues. Germline V CDR1 and CDR2: SQVTM, ANQGSEA. CDR3 in amino acids: CSAGLAEDSTDTQYF. CDR3 in DNA: TGCAGCGCCGGACTAGCGGAGGATAGCACAGATACGCAGTATTTT.

The chain joins TRBV19 to TRBJ2-3; D might be TRBD1 (6 bases). The V end lost 6 bases, the J end lost 1 base, and 14 bases lay between the germline ends. The germline gives CDR1 LNHDA, CDR2 SQIVND (reference sequence). There are 15 residues in the CDR3. The CDR3 protein is CASSLRTAGTDTQYF. In DNA form, the CDR3 reads TGTGCCAGTAGCCTCCGGACAGCGGGCACAGATACGCAGTATTTT.

This chain uses TRBV29-1 with TRBJ2-5; D not certain. There are 13 residues in the CDR3. Germline-derived CDR1 and CDR2 are SQVTM and ANQGSEA. V shed 3 bases and J shed 2 bases, with 10 bases lying between them. As DNA, the CDR3 is TGCAGCGTTGATATGATAGAACAAGAGACCCAGTACTTC. As protein: CSVDMIEQETQYF. Supplemented by reference TRBV29-1 and TRBJ2-5, the full variable domain reads SAVISQKPSRDICQRGTSLTIQCQVDSQVTMMFWYRQQPGQSLTLIATANQGSEATYESGFVIDKFPISRPNLTFSTLTVSNMSPEDSSIYLCSVDMIEQETQYFGPGTRLLVL.

The V call is TRBV4-1, the J call TRBJ2-1; D is unresolved. Trimming left V 3 bases short and J 6 bases short, with 18 bases between. This CDR3 is 16 amino acids long. Germline assignment: CDR1 MGHRA and CDR2 YSYEKL. CDR3 DNA sequence: TGCGCCAGCAGCCAGATTCCGTGGGTGGTCTCCAATGAGCAGTTCTTC. Its protein is CASSQIPWVVSNEQFF.

This clone was seen more than once but under ten times. The rearrangement links TRBV30 to TRBJ2-1; D tentatively fits TRBD1 or TRBD2 (5 bases each). The CDR3 sequence is 16 residues long. Germline CDR1 GTSNPN, CDR2 SVGIG (reference sequence). Trimming took 1 base from V and 0 from J, leaving 13 bases between them. The CDR3 DNA sequence: TGTGCCTGGAGTGCGGGGCGACAGATCTCCTACAATGAGCAGTTCTTC. Amino acids: CAWSAGRQISYNEQFF. Combining the CDR3 with reference TRBV30 and TRBJ2-1 gives the whole variable domain SQTIHQWPATLVQPVGSPLSLECTVEGTSNPNLYWYRQAAGRGLQLLFYSVGIGQISSEVPQNLSASRPQDRQFILSSKKLLLSDSGFYLCAWSAGRQISYNEQFFGPGTRLTVL.

This chain joins TRBV7-2 and TRBJ2-1; 10 bases are shared with TRBD2. This CDR3 is 15 amino acids long. Germline V gene lookup returns CDR1 SGHTA and CDR2 FQGNSA. Trimming cost V 4 bases and J 2 bases; bases outside gene matches: 2. This CDR3 is CASSSLAGAYNEQFF. The DNA for the CDR3 is TGTGCCAGCAGCTCCCTAGCGGGGGCCTACAATGAGCAGTTCTTC.

This clone was seen a few times. The chain carries TRBV29-1 and TRBJ1-6; TRBD1 agrees at 9 bases. This CDR3 is 13 amino acids long. Trimming took 6 bases from V and 9 from J; bases not matched to a gene: 6. CDR1 SQVTM and CDR2 ANQGSEA come from the germline V gene. CDR3 protein: CSVGQGGTSPLHF. CDR3 bases: TGCAGCGTGGGACAGGGCGGGACTTCACCCCTCCACTTT.